Sequencing of this TCR beta chain was carried out in a study of cytomegalovirus exposure and HLA in healthy donors. Germline CDR1 is MNHEY and CDR2 is SMNVEV (reference sequence). The CDR3 is 14 amino acids. J lost 17 bases, V lost 7 bases, and 15 bases had no gene match. As for this clone: What it recognizes is unknown.

Study observations and caveats: Based on reports, TCR beta sequences accurately predicted HLA-A and HLA-B alleles for most subjects.

The primer mix had 60 Vbeta and 13 Jbeta primers. Data came from immunoSEQ multiplex PCR; TCRdb stores just in-frame clones and leaves some out. The data show 150,000 to 200,000 clones, 82% seen once. This receptor was identified in a woman aged 45-59 years in good health and CMV-seronegative. The rearrangement links TRBV27 to TRBJ1-6; 9 bases match TRBD1. Sequencing was performed on PBMCs. The CDR3: CASTPTGGKGLVHF. Written as DNA, the CDR3 is TGTGCCAGCACTCCTACAGGGGGCAAAGGCCTTGTCCACTTT.